The 6 T cell receptor beta chains below come from one sample, sequenced in a study of metastatic and nonmetastatic thyroid tumors. All patients were untreated before thyroid surgery. TCRdb re-clonotyped the PCR reads via MiXCR. Of about 31,000 clones listed, roughly 19% were seen once; the top ten hold around a fifth. Material for sequencing was blood. These receptors all come from a female donor with papillary thyroid cancer or a benign thyroid nodule (not recorded which). Some clones in this sample may be carry-over from other donors' samples.

The V call is TRBV18, the J call TRBJ2-1, with 7 nucleotides matching TRBD1. Trimming at V came to 6 bases and at J to 9 bases, leaving 17 bases not matched to a gene. Germline CDR1 is KGHSH and CDR2 is LQKENI. This CDR3 is 16 amino acids long. The CDR3 here is CASSRATRDYRGEQFF. The CDR3 coding sequence is TGTGCCAGCTCGCGAGCTACGCGAGACTACAGGGGTGAGCAGTTCTTC.

CDR3 region: CSASRGRDYGYTF. The CDR3 DNA follows: TGCAGTGCTAGCAGGGGTCGGGACTATGGCTACACCTTC. This rearrangement joins TRBV20-1 to TRBJ1-2; tentatively, D is TRBD1 (6 bases). Trimming pared 3 bases from V and 3 bases from J, leaving 11 bases between. Looked up from germline, CDR1 is DFQATT and CDR2 is SNEGSKA (reference sequence). The CDR3 covers 13 residues.

This clone appeared many times. V gene TRBV4-3 combines with J gene TRBJ1-4; no definite D call. The CDR3 totals 15 residues. The V gene's germline CDR1 is LGHNA and CDR2 YSLEER. The germline V and J ends were trimmed by 6 bases and 2 bases, with 13 bases remaining between them. CDR3 sequence (DNA): TGCGCCAGCAGGAGTTTGGGTCAGACTAATGAAAAACTGTTTTTT. Protein sequence: CASRSLGQTNEKLFF.

This clone has more than one count but fewer than ten. This chain links TRBV28 with TRBJ2-1, with 7 bases lining up with TRBD2. The CDR3 length is 19 residues. V lost 3 bases and J lost 6; bases outside the gene matches: 20. CDR1 and CDR2 (germline): MDHEN, SYDVKM. CDR3 sequence: CASSLEFAGAIVGGNEQFF. The CDR3, as DNA: TGTGCCAGCAGTTTGGAGTTTGCGGGAGCTATAGTGGGGGGCAATGAGCAGTTCTTC.

This chain joins TRBV19 and TRBJ1-5; D call uncertain. Trimming removed 6 bases from V and 6 bases from J, with 12 bases in between. Germline values: CDR1 LNHDA, CDR2 SQIVND (reference sequence). CDR3 length: 13 residues. This CDR3 reads CASSAGVGQPQHF. DNA of the CDR3: TGTGCCAGTAGCGCCGGGGTCGGTCAGCCCCAGCATTTT.

This clone has at least ten counts. V and J are TRBV7-9 and TRBJ1-1; unclear D gene. Germline CDR1 and CDR2: SEHNR and FQNEAQ (reference sequence). Trimming stripped 5 bases from V and 8 bases from J, with 15 bases between. CDR3 length: 13 residues. The CDR3 coding sequence is TGTGCCAGCAGCCAGAGGGTTTCTGGGGAAGCTTTCTTT. It translates to CASSQRVSGEAFF.